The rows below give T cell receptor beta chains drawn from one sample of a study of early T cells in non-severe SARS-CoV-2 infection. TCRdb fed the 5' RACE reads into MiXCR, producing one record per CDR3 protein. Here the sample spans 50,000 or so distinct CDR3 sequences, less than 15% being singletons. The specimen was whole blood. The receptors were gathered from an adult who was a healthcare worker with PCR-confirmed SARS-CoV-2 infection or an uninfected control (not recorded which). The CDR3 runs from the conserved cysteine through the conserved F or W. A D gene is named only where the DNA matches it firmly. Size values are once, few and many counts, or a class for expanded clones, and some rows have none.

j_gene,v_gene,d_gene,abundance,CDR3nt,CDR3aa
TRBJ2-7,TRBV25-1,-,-,TGTGCCAGCTTTGACAGCACCGTGCAGTACTTC,CASFDSTVQYF
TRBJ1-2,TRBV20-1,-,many,TGCAGTGCTCTAGAAAGCGAGTCTGGCTACACCTTC,CSALESESGYTF
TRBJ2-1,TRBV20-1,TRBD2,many,TGCAGTGCGCTCCTGCGGGGGGCGAGTAGCTCCTACAATGAGCAGTTCTTC,CSALLRGASSSYNEQFF
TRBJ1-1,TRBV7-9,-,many,TGTGCCAGCAGCTTTGGGGGACAACCGAACACTGAAGCTTTCTTT,CASSFGGQPNTEAFF
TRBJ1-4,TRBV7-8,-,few,TGTGCCAGCAGCTCCCGGACCTCTGGAAAACTGTTTTTT,CASSSRTSGKLFF
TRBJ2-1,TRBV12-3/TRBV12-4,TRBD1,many,TGTGCCAGCAGTCATTCCGGCCAGGGGGCCAATGAGCAGTTCTTC,CASSHSGQGANEQFF
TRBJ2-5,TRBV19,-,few,TGTGCCAGTGCTCAGCGACAAGAGACCCAGTACTTC,CASAQRQETQYF
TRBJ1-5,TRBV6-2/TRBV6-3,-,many,TGTGCCACCCGGTCCTTGATTACAGTAGGGGTCAATCAGCCCCAGCATTTT,CATRSLITVGVNQPQHF
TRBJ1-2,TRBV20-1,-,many,TGCGGAGCGACAACTAACTATGGCTACACCTTC,CGATTNYGYTF
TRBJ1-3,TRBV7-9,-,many,TGTGCCAGCAGCCCGGACAGAATCTCTGGAAACACCATATATTTT,CASSPDRISGNTIYF
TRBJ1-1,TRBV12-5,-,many,TGTGCTAGTGGTTCCGCCCCAGGGTCTTGGAACACTGAAGCTTTCTTT,CASGSAPGSWNTEAFF
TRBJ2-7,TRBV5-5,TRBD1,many,TGTGCCAGCAGCCGATCTGACAGGGACGAGCAGTACTTC,CASSRSDRDEQYF
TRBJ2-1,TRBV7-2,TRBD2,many,TGTGCCAGCAGCTTACTAGCGGGGTCTTACAATGAGCAGTTCTTC,CASSLLAGSYNEQFF
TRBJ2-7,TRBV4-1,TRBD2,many,TGCGCCAGCAGCCAGGACTTTAGCGGGAGGCCGGGGGAGCAGTACTTC,CASSQDFSGRPGEQYF
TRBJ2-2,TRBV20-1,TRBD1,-,TGCAGTGCTAGAGATGGATGGACAGGGTCGACCGGGGAGCTGTTTTTT,CSARDGWTGSTGELFF
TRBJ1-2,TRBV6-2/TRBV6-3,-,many,TGTGCCAGCAGTTACTTAGCCTATGGCTACACCTTC,CASSYLAYGYTF
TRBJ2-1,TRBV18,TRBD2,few,TGTGCCAGCTCACCGCCTAGACTAGCGGGGGCCCAGGTGGAGCAGTTCTTC,CASSPPRLAGAQVEQFF
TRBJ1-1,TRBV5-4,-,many,TGTGCCAGCACCGAGGGGAACACTGAAGCTTTCTTT,CASTEGNTEAFF
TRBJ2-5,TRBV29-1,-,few,TGCAGCGTTCGGCACGGACAGGAGACCCAGTACTTC,CSVRHGQETQYF
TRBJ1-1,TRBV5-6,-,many,TGTGCCAGCAGCTTGTACAGGGAAACTTTCTTT,CASSLYRETFF
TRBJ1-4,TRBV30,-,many,TGTGCCTGGAGTGAGGGACACCGAATACAGTTAGAAAAACTGTTTTTT,CAWSEGHRIQLEKLFF
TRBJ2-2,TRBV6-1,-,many,TGTGCCAGCATTCCGGGACAACCGAACACCGGGGAGCTGTTTTTT,CASIPGQPNTGELFF
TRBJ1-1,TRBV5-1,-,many,TGCGCCAGCAGCTTGGCCAGTGAAGCGGCTTTCTTT,CASSLASEAAFF
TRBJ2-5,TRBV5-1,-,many,TGCGCCAGCAGCTTTAGTCAGGGGAAGGAGACCCAGTACTTC,CASSFSQGKETQYF
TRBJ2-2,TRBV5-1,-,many,TGCGCCAGCAAACCAGCGAGCCAAACAATCGGGGAGCTGTTTTTT,CASKPASQTIGELFF
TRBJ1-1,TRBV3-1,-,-,TGTGCCAGCCGATGGGGCACTGAAGCTTTCTTT,CASRWGTEAFF
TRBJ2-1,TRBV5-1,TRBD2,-,TGCGCCAGCAGCTTGGGACTAGCGTTCTACAATGAGCAGTTCTTC,CASSLGLAFYNEQFF
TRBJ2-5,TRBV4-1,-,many,TGCGCCAGCAGCCAATTAGGGACACAAGAGACCCAGTACTTC,CASSQLGTQETQYF
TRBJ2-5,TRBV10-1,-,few,TGCGCCAGCAGTGACAGATACACGGAGACCCAGTACTTC,CASSDRYTETQYF
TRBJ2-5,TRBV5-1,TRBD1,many,TGCGCCAGCAGCCCTGCACCGGGACAGGGGAAAGAGACCCAGTACTTC,CASSPAPGQGKETQYF
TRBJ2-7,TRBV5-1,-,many,TGCGCCAGCAGCTTGGCCCCAAACAGGGAGACTAGCTACGAGCAGTACTTC,CASSLAPNRETSYEQYF
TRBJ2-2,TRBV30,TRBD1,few,TGTGCCTGGAGTAGCTACAGGGGGCTCGTGGACACCGGGGAGCTGTTTTTT,CAWSSYRGLVDTGELFF
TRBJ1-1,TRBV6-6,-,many,TGTGCCTGTAGACAGAACACTGAAGCTTTCTTT,CACRQNTEAFF
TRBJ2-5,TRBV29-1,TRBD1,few,TGCAGCGTTCTACAGGGGGAGGAGACCCAGTACTTC,CSVLQGEETQYF
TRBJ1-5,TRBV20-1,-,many,TGCAGTGCCAGGACAAGCTTAAATCAGCCCCAGCATTTT,CSARTSLNQPQHF
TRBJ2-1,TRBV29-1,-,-,TGCAGCGTTCACGTCACAGGTGATGGCAATGAGCAGTTCTTC,CSVHVTGDGNEQFF
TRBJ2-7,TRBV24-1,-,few,TGTGCCACCAGTGACTCCCGTGCTATCGAGCAGTACTTC,CATSDSRAIEQYF
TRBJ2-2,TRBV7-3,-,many,TGTGCCAGCAGCTCCGATTTACAGGGTACCACCGGGGAGCTGTTTTTT,CASSSDLQGTTGELFF